The T cell receptor beta chain under discussion was sequenced for a study of shared clonotypes between healthy human individuals. Study-wide results and limits: A generally larger estimated richness was seen in naive subsets than in memory subsets. The study found lower generation probabilities in non-shared clonotypes than in those shared by all four donors.

This table comes from immunoSEQ multiplex PCR, and its TCRdb copy is limited to in-frame clones, with some not included. The sample includes 2 million to 2.5 million clones, 92% seen only once; the top ten take approximately 0.4%. The CDR3 sequence is 16 residues long. Losses at the gene ends were 3 bases for V and 2 bases for J; bases not matched to a gene: 8. Germline V gene sequence: CDR1 SGDLS, CDR2 YYNGEE. This clone was seen once. Its matching antigen is unknown. CD45RA+ naive and CD45RA-negative memory subsets were separated from CD4+ cells. The rearrangement links TRBV9 to TRBJ2-3; 8 nucleotides match TRBD2. Sequencing was carried out using naive CD4+ T cells from PBMCs. The subset here: CD45RA+ positively selected. The sequence derives from a man aged 18 to 29 in good health. Some clones in this sample may be carry-over from other donors' samples. The CDR3 here is CASSALAGGTTDTQYF. The CDR3 coding sequence is TGTGCCAGCAGCGCGCTCGCGGGAGGTACCACAGATACGCAGTATTTT.